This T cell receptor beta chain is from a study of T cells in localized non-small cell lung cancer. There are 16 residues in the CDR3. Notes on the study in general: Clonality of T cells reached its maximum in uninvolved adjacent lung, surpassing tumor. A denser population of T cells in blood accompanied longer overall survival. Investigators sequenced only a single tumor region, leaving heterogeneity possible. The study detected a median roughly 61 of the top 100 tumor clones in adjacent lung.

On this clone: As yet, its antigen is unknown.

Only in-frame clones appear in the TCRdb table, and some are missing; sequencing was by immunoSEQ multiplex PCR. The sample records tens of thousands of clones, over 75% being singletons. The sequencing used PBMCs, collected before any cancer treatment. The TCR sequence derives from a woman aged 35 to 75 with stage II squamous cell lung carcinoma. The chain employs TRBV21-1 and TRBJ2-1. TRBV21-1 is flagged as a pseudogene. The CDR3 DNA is TGTGCCAGCAGCAAAGGCGCCCAGCTTACCTACAATGAGCAGTTCTTC. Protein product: CASSKGAQLTYNEQFF.